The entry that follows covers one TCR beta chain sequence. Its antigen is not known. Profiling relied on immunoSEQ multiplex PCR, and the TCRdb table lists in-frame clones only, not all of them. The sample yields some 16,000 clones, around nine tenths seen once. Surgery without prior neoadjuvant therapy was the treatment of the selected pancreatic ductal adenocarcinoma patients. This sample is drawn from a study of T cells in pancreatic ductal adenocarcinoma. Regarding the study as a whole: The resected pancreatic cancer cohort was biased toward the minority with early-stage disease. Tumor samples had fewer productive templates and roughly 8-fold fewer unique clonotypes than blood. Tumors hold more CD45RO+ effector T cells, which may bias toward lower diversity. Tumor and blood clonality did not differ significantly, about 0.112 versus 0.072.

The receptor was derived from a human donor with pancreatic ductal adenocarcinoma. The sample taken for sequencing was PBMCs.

DNA for the CDR3: TGTGCCAGCAGCGTAGTGACTAGCGGGGGCCAGCAGTTCTTC. Its translation: CASSVVTSGGQQFF. The V and J genes are TRBV9 and TRBJ2-1, with TRBD2 matching 12 bases. CDR3 length: 14 residues. V lost 0 bases to trimming and J lost 11 bases; unmatched junction nucleotides: 3. From germline, CDR1 is SGDLS and CDR2 YYNGEE.